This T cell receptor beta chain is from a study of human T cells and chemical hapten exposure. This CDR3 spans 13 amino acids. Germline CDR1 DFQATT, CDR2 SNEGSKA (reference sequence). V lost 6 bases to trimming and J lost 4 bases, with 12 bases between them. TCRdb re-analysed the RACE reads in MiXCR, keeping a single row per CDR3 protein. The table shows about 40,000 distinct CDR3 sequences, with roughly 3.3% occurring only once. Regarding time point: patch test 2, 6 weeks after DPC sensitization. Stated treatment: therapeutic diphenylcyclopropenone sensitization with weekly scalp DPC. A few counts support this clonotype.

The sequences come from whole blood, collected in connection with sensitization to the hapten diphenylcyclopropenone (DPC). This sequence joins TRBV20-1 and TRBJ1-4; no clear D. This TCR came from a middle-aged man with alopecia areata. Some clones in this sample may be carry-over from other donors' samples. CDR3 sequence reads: CSARGGFNEKLFF. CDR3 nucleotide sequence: TGCAGTGCCCGAGGAGGTTTTAATGAAAAACTGTTTTTT.